This T cell receptor beta chain is drawn from a study of blood T cells in healthy people across ages. Isolation recovered at least 6.5 million PBMCs from every sample. The authors extracted at least 5 micrograms of total RNA per sample. Between the trimmed V and J ends, which lost 3 bases and 7 bases, there was a span of 15 bases. This CDR3 contains 13 residues. The germline V gene has CDR1 DFQATT and CDR2 SNEGSKA (reference sequence). The authors ran a second PCR of roughly 6 to 12 cycles using a sample-barcoded 5' primer and a J-beta primer mix. CDR3-containing paired-end reads numbered at least 2.5 million in each sample. TCRdb ran MiXCR on the 5' RACE reads and lists one entry per CDR3 protein. The sample lists more than 900,000 distinct CDR3 sequences, approximately 25% seen once, with 0.65% to 0.75% in the top ten. This sample was also put to use in a study of T cells of mothers and their children. From that report: The extracted RNA was employed in its entirety for cDNA synthesis, at 1.5 ug per 15 ul.

The TCR was taken from a girl aged 2 to 9 in good health. The chain carries TRBV20-1 and TRBJ2-5; D is uncertain. Sequenced: blood. The CDR3 region is CSASHMEIVTQYF. For the CDR3, the DNA is TGCAGTGCTAGCCACATGGAGATTGTGACCCAGTACTTC.